This TCR beta chain was captured by sequencing in a study of blood T cell repertoires in COVID-19. Study details: COVID-19 samples collected from the United States, Italy and Spain covered acute and convalescent phases. The cDNA or gDNA used as material had been derived from T cells, B-cell-depleted T cells, or PBMCs.

Libraries were prepared by immunoSEQ multiplex PCR; TCRdb keeps only in-frame clonotypes and omits some of them. There are 200,000 or so clones in the sample; around 86% occur only once, and less than 7.5% lies in the top ten. CDR1 and CDR2 (germline): KGHSH, LQKENI. Between the trimmed V and J ends, which lost 3 bases and 6 bases, there was a span of 10 bases. The CDR3 is 13 amino acids. This sequence joins TRBV18 and TRBJ2-3, with D unresolved. Sample: peripheral blood. The TCR was taken from a man aged 60-69 years who had recovered from COVID-19. CDR3 nucleotides: TGTGCCAGCTCACCGCCCCTCCGGGATACGCAGTATTTT. It translates to CASSPPLRDTQYF.